These 20 T cell receptor beta chains were sequenced from one sample in a study of T cell repertoires in cytomegalovirus infection. Each CDR3 protein gets one entry after TCRdb re-called the reads with MiXCR. Of roughly 730,000 distinct CDR3 sequences listed, about 30% were seen once; the top ten hold around a sixth. These receptors lack a known antigen. Sequenced material: cultured PBMCs, taken from culture after CMV antigen stimulation. These receptors all stem from a human donor in good health (CMV status not recorded). Some clones in this sample may be carry-over from other donors' samples.

In its sample, this clonotype was seen many times. The genes are TRBV7-8 and TRBJ2-1; D perhaps matches TRBD2 (6 bases). The germline V and J ends were trimmed by 5 bases and 14 bases, with 19 bases remaining between them. Germline CDR1 reads SGHVS; CDR2 reads FQNEAQ. This CDR3 spans 13 amino acids. DNA of the CDR3: TGTGCCAGCAGCCTCGGTACTTCGGGACTGGAGTTCTTC. Its translation: CASSLGTSGLEFF.

This clonotype was recorded at least ten times. This chain joins TRBV7-2 and TRBJ1-1, with D perhaps matching TRBD1 (5 bases). Between the trimmed V and J ends, which lost 6 bases and 3 bases, there was a span of 11 bases. Germline V gives CDR1 SGHTA, CDR2 FQGNSA. This CDR3 spans 13 amino acids. Here the CDR3 reads CASRTEGYTEAFF. CDR3 bases: TGTGCCAGCAGGACAGAGGGCTACACTGAAGCTTTCTTT.

The chain carries TRBV27 and TRBJ2-7; TRBD1 is a possible D gene (5 bases). This CDR3 spans 14 amino acids. The germline V and J ends were trimmed by 2 bases and 0 bases, with 8 bases remaining between them. Looked up from germline, CDR1 is MNHEY and CDR2 is SMNVEV (reference sequence). The DNA for the CDR3 is TGTGCCAGCAGTTTAAGGGGCCTCTCCTACGAGCAGTACTTC. This encodes CASSLRGLSYEQYF.

This clonotype was seen many times. The chain recombines TRBV6-1 with TRBJ2-1, with 11 bases lining up with TRBD1. The CDR3 covers 13 residues. V trimming: 6 bases; J trimming: 7 bases; junction bases outside the gene matches: 2. The germline V gene encodes CDR1 MNHNS and CDR2 SASEGT. This CDR3 reads CASRGQGANEQFF. The CDR3 DNA sequence: TGTGCCAGCAGAGGACAGGGGGCGAATGAGCAGTTCTTC.

The chain recombines TRBV2 with TRBJ2-7; 7 nucleotides line up with TRBD2. V lost 2 bases to trimming and J lost 3 bases; unmatched junction nucleotides: 4. The germline CDR1 and CDR2 sequences are SNHLY and FYNNEI. CDR3 length equals 14 residues. The CDR3, as DNA: TGTGCCAGCAGTGAACCGGGACTAATCTACGAGCAGTACTTC. Amino acid sequence: CASSEPGLIYEQYF.

The CDR3 DNA reads as TGCAGTGCTACCGGGGCTTACGAGCAGTACTTC. Its protein product is CSATGAYEQYF. This sequence joins TRBV20-1 and TRBJ2-7; tentatively, D is TRBD1 or TRBD2 (5 bases each). CDR3 size: 11 residues. Per the germline V gene, CDR1 is DFQATT and CDR2 is SNEGSKA (reference sequence). Deletions cut 4 bases from V and 4 bases from J, with 8 bases between.

This clonotype occurred a few times. The J gene is TRBJ1-4, the V gene TRBV11-2, with D tentatively TRBD1 (5 bases). V gave up 5 bases and J gave up 0 bases, with 10 bases separating them. This CDR3 has 15 amino acids. Germline values: CDR1 SGHAT, CDR2 FQNNGV. CDR3 coding DNA: TGTGCCAGCAGCGCCCTGACAGCAACTAATGAAAAACTGTTTTTT. This translates into CASSALTATNEKLFF. The full variable domain, in which reference TRBV11-2 and TRBJ1-4 provide the parts outside the CDR3, is EAGVAQSPRYKIIEKRQSVAFWCNPISGHATLYWYQQILGQGPKLLIQFQNNGVVDDSQLPKDRFSAERLKGVDSTLKIQPAKLEDSAVYLCASSALTATNEKLFFGSGTQLSVL.

This clonotype has just a few counts. The rearrangement joins TRBV6-2 or TRBV6-3 to TRBJ1-2; D perhaps matches TRBD1 (5 bases). The CDR3 is 14 residues long. V was clipped by 8 bases and J by 4 bases, with 17 bases between them. Germline lookup yields CDR1 MNHEY and CDR2 SVGEGT. The CDR3 coding sequence is TGTGCCAGCCTCGTCGCGGCAGGGTCCTATGGCTACACCTTC. Its protein product is CASLVAAGSYGYTF.

The V gene is TRBV5-5, the J gene TRBJ1-4, with D unresolved. The CDR3 totals 14 residues. Between the trimmed V and J ends, which lost 2 bases and 3 bases, there was a span of 8 bases. Germline V gene data show CDR1 as SGHKS and CDR2 as YYEKEE (reference sequence). The CDR3 spells CASSLQASNEKLFF. The CDR3 DNA reads as TGTGCCAGCAGCTTACAAGCGTCTAATGAAAAACTGTTTTTT. The variable domain in full, completed from reference TRBV5-5 and TRBJ1-4, reads DAGVTQSPTHLIKTRGQQVTLRCSPISGHKSVSWYQQVLGQGPQFIFQYYEKEERGRGNFPDRFSARQFPNYSSELNVNALLLGDSALYLCASSLQASNEKLFFGSGTQLSVL.

This sequence joins TRBV7-9 and TRBJ2-7, with D hard to call. Trimming shortened V by 5 bases and J by 2 bases, and 10 bases separated the two germline ends. Per the germline V gene, CDR1 is SEHNR and CDR2 is FQNEAQ (reference sequence). The CDR3 contains 13 residues. The CDR3 region is CASSPDDTYEQYF. DNA for the CDR3: TGTGCCAGCAGCCCGGACGACACCTACGAGCAGTACTTC.

The chain couples TRBV20-1 to TRBJ2-1; 14 nucleotides align to TRBD2. Germline V gives CDR1 DFQATT, CDR2 SNEGSKA (reference sequence). The ends lost 5 bases at V and 4 bases at J; junction bases unmatched: 10. CDR3 size: 17 residues. CDR3 nucleotide sequence: TGCAGTGCTGCCCCCCGACTAGCGGGGGGGCGATACAATGAGCAGTTCTTC. It is translated as CSAAPRLAGGRYNEQFF.

V gene TRBV6-8 combines with J gene TRBJ2-2, with TRBD2 matching over 7 bases. Trimming removed 8 bases from V and 5 bases from J; junction bases left unmatched: 14. Germline lookup yields CDR1 MNHGY and CDR2 SAAAGT. This CDR3 region has 16 residues. The CDR3: CASARTRTRLTGELFF. The CDR3 DNA is TGTGCCAGCGCCCGGACCCGGACTAGACTGACCGGGGAGCTGTTTTTT.

This clonotype showed up just a few times. The rearrangement links TRBV12-3 or TRBV12-4 to TRBJ1-1; possible D gene TRBD1, 5 bases. The CDR3 covers 15 residues. Trimming stripped 5 bases from V and 5 bases from J, with 18 bases between. CDR3 protein: CASSQAQGRGTEAFF. The CDR3 DNA is TGTGCCAGCAGTCAGGCGCAGGGTCGCGGGACTGAAGCTTTCTTT.

This clonotype was detected ten times or more. The chain uses TRBV7-2 and TRBJ2-5; D possibly uses TRBD1 or TRBD2 (5 bases each). This CDR3 has 15 residues. Trimming shortened V by 2 bases and J by 2 bases, and 12 bases separated the two germline ends. The V gene's germline CDR1 is SGHTA and CDR2 FQGNSA. The CDR3 bases are TGTGCCAGCAGCTTATCGGGGACGGATCAAGAGACCCAGTACTTC. Its translation is CASSLSGTDQETQYF. Variable domain in full (rest from reference TRBV7-2 and TRBJ2-5): GAGVSQSPSNKVTEKGKDVELRCDPISGHTALYWYRQSLGQGLEFLIYFQGNSAPDKSGLPSDRFSAERTGGSVSTLTIQRTQQEDSAVYLCASSLSGTDQETQYFGPGTRLLVL.

J is TRBJ2-1 and V is TRBV18, with 7 bases that match TRBD2. The germline gives CDR1 KGHSH, CDR2 LQKENI. CDR3 size: 14 residues. V lost 2 bases, J lost 9 bases, and 7 bases stayed unmatched. The CDR3 DNA follows: TGTGCCAGCTCACCAGGAATTGGGGAGGGTGAGCAGTTCTTC. Translating it yields CASSPGIGEGEQFF.

This chain connects TRBV5-1 to TRBJ2-2; D uncertain. CDR3 size: 14 residues. Germline-derived CDR1 and CDR2 are SGHRS and YFSETQ. V lost 0 bases to trimming and J lost 4 bases, with 7 bases between them. CDR3 amino acids: CASSLVPGTGELFF. The CDR3 region has the DNA TGCGCCAGCAGCTTGGTTCCGGGCACCGGGGAGCTGTTTTTT. Drawing the rest from reference TRBV5-1 and TRBJ2-2, the complete variable domain is KAGVTQTPRYLIKTRGQQVTLSCSPISGHRSVSWYQQTPGQGLQFLFEYFSETQRNKGNFPGRFSGRQFSNSRSEMNVSTLELGDSALYLCASSLVPGTGELFFGEGSRLTVL.

This clonotype was detected a few times. This rearrangement joins TRBV7-2 to TRBJ2-7, with D perhaps being TRBD1 or TRBD2 (6 bases each). The V end lost 1 base, the J end lost 2 bases, and 12 bases lay between the germline ends. In germline, CDR1 is SGHTA, CDR2 FQGNSA. The CDR3 length is 15 residues. Here the CDR3 DNA reads TGTGCCAGCAGCTTAGTTCCGGGGGCCCCCTACGAGCAGTACTTC. As protein: CASSLVPGAPYEQYF.

A few counts support this clonotype. The chain joins TRBV7-6 to TRBJ2-3; D is possibly TRBD2 (6 bases). CDR1 is SGHVS, CDR2 FNYEAQ, per germline. Trimming stripped 5 bases from V and 0 bases from J, with 15 bases between. The CDR3 runs 16 residues. CDR3: CASSPTRASSTDTQYF. In DNA form, the CDR3 reads TGTGCCAGCAGCCCGACTAGAGCCTCTAGCACAGATACGCAGTATTTT. Full variable domain (remainder filled in from reference TRBV7-6 and TRBJ2-3): GAGVSQSPRYKVTKRGQDVALRCDPISGHVSLYWYRQALGQGPEFLTYFNYEAQQDKSGLPNDRFSAERPEGSISTLTIQRTEQRDSAMYRCASSPTRASSTDTQYFGPGTRLTVL.

The V gene is TRBV19, the J gene TRBJ1-2, with 8 bases matching TRBD1. The CDR3 has 14 amino acids. The V gene end was trimmed by 10 bases and the J gene end by 0 bases; junction bases not matched to a gene: 7. Germline V lookup: CDR1 LNHDA, CDR2 SQIVND (reference sequence). This chain's CDR3 is CATTDRGANYGYTF. Written as DNA, the CDR3 is TGTGCCACCACCGACAGGGGAGCTAACTATGGCTACACCTTC.

This clonotype came up many times. The chain links TRBV7-2 to TRBJ2-3; 14 nucleotides agree with TRBD2. This CDR3 is 16 amino acids long. Looked up from germline, CDR1 is SGHTA and CDR2 is FQGNSA. The V segment lost 1 base and the J segment 4 bases; nucleotides outside the gene matches: 1. Here the CDR3 reads CASSLGGLAGADTQYF. The CDR3 nucleotides read TGTGCCAGCAGCTTAGGGGGACTAGCGGGGGCAGATACGCAGTATTTT.